The next 27 T cell receptor beta chains were all read from a single sample in a study of blood T cell repertoires in COVID-19. The protocol was immunoSEQ multiplex PCR, while the TCRdb copy is restricted to in-frame clones and leaves out a portion. This table has roughly 250,000 clones, 87% appearing once. Sequencing was done on a sample of PBMCs or T cells enriched from blood (not recorded which). The receptor source for this set is a woman in her thirties with acute COVID-19.

This clone was seen a few times. The genes are TRBV2 and TRBJ2-2, with 10 positions matching TRBD2. The germline gives CDR1 SNHLY, CDR2 FYNNEI. This CDR3 spans 15 amino acids. V was pared by 6 bases and J by 1 base, with 2 bases of the junction left unmatched. CDR3 sequence reads: CASRRLAGNTGELFF. The CDR3 region has the DNA TGTGCCAGCAGAAGACTAGCGGGGAACACCGGGGAGCTGTTTTTT.

V usage is TRBV4-1 and J usage is TRBJ1-1, with a possible D match to TRBD1 (6 bases). The CDR3 runs 16 residues. The V gene lost 3 bases and the J gene lost 1 base, with 15 bases spanning the gap. Germline V gene lookup returns CDR1 MGHRA and CDR2 YSYEKL. This CDR3 reads CASSHPFDRPNTEAFF. The CDR3 DNA follows: TGCGCCAGCAGCCATCCATTCGACAGGCCGAACACTGAAGCTTTCTTT.

This chain uses TRBV30 with TRBJ2-3; TRBD1 matches 8 bases. From germline, CDR1 is GTSNPN and CDR2 SVGIG (reference sequence). V trimming: 2 bases; J trimming: 6 bases; junction bases outside the gene matches: 10. The CDR3 loop spans 15 amino acids. The DNA for the CDR3 is TGTGCCTGGAGTTTGGCGACAGGGGCTCGGGATACGCAGTATTTT. It encodes CAWSLATGARDTQYF.

This rearrangement joins TRBV14 to TRBJ2-1, with D maybe TRBD2 (5 bases). Germline CDR1 reads SGHDN; CDR2 reads FVKESK. CDR3 length equals 13 residues. Deletions cut 5 bases from V and 3 bases from J, with 8 bases between. CDR3 DNA: TGTGCCAGCAGCTCCCGGGGCTACAATGAGCAGTTCTTC. It yields the protein CASSSRGYNEQFF.

This CDR3 is CASSQGPQNSIGNTGELFF. DNA for the CDR3: TGCGCCAGCAGCCAAGGGCCCCAGAACAGTATAGGGAACACCGGGGAGCTGTTTTTT. The gene calls are TRBV4-1 and TRBJ2-2; unclear D gene. V was shortened by 1 base and J by 1 base, with 19 bases between the two germline ends. CDR3 length: 19 residues. Germline V gives CDR1 MGHRA, CDR2 YSYEKL.

This chain links TRBV19 with TRBJ1-2; 7 nucleotides match TRBD1. J gave up 7 bases and V 11 bases, and 13 bases lay outside the gene matches. The germline V gene encodes CDR1 LNHDA and CDR2 SQIVND (reference sequence). The CDR3 loop spans 13 amino acids. DNA for the CDR3: TGTGCCGTCAAGCAGGGGGGAGTATCTGGCTACACCTTC. Its translation: CAVKQGGVSGYTF.

This chain uses TRBV4-1 with TRBJ2-5, with 7 bases identical to TRBD2. Trimming removed 7 bases from V and 2 bases from J; junction bases left unmatched: 13. This CDR3 has 16 residues. In germline, CDR1 is MGHRA, CDR2 YSYEKL. The CDR3 DNA is TGCGCCAGCAATAATGTCCCGGGGGGTGCTCAAGAGACCCAGTACTTC. Translation gives CASNNVPGGAQETQYF.

The chain employs TRBV19 and TRBJ2-1; 10 positions agree with TRBD2. Looked up from germline, CDR1 is LNHDA and CDR2 is SQIVND (reference sequence). V lost 6 bases to trimming and J lost 8 bases; unmatched junction nucleotides: 10. The CDR3 contains 15 residues. The CDR3 DNA follows: TGTGCCAGTAGGCCCAGCGGGGGGGCCTCGGATGAGCAGTTCTTC. This sequence encodes CASRPSGGASDEQFF.

The V gene is TRBV7-9, the J gene TRBJ2-5; the D gene is possibly TRBD2 (6 bases). Germline CDR1 reads SEHNR; CDR2 reads FQNEAQ (reference sequence). With 5 bases removed from V and 2 bases from J, the gap between germline ends came to 21 bases. CDR3 size: 17 residues. The DNA for the CDR3 is TGTGCCAGCAGCCGACGGGGGATTTCGGGTGGACAAGAGACCCAGTACTTC. It is translated as CASSRRGISGGQETQYF.

The chain combines TRBV6-1 with TRBJ1-5; D possibly corresponds to TRBD1 (5 bases). V was cut by 4 bases and J by 3 bases, with 19 bases left in between. Germline V gene lookup returns CDR1 MNHNS and CDR2 SASEGT. The CDR3 contains 17 residues. CDR3 sequence: CASSGGGGAGNNQPQHF. As DNA, the CDR3 is TGTGCCAGCAGTGGGGGTGGTGGGGCAGGGAACAATCAGCCCCAGCATTTT.

The chain links TRBV6-2 or TRBV6-3 to TRBJ1-6; no definite D call. The CDR3 totals 18 residues. Germline values: CDR1 MNHEY, CDR2 SVGEGT. V was clipped by 3 bases and J by 9 bases, with 24 bases between them. The CDR3: CASSYQTGRTTRGSPLHF. CDR3 in DNA: TGTGCCAGCAGTTATCAGACCGGACGGACCACGCGGGGTTCACCCCTCCACTTT.

V is TRBV10-3 and J is TRBJ1-6; D is uncertain. The germline V gene has CDR1 ENHRY and CDR2 SYGVKD. V was shortened by 10 bases and J by 0 bases, with 13 bases between the two germline ends. The CDR3 consists of 15 residues. The CDR3 sequence: CATRGQSSYNSPLHF. The CDR3 region has the DNA TGTGCCACACGCGGGCAAAGCTCCTATAATTCACCCCTCCACTTT.

This clone has more than one count but fewer than ten. This chain uses TRBV5-1 with TRBJ1-2, with D possibly being TRBD1 (5 bases). V lost 1 base and J 7 bases, leaving 17 bases between the germline ends. The CDR3 has 15 amino acids. The germline CDR1 and CDR2 sequences are SGHRS and YFSETQ. CDR3 region: CASSLTPGALSGYTF. CDR3 nucleotide sequence: TGCGCCAGCAGCTTGACCCCTGGGGCCCTCAGTGGCTACACCTTC.

This rearrangement joins TRBV4-1 to TRBJ1-4; D not certain. Trimming pared 4 bases from V and 0 bases from J, leaving 15 bases between. This CDR3 contains 17 residues. The germline V gene encodes CDR1 MGHRA and CDR2 YSYEKL. CDR3 amino acids: CASSLLPRGTTNEKLFF. For the CDR3, the DNA is TGCGCCAGCAGCCTCCTCCCTCGCGGTACAACTAATGAAAAACTGTTTTTT.

The chain employs TRBV19 and TRBJ1-1, with 7 bases fitting TRBD1. The V gene's germline CDR1 is LNHDA and CDR2 SQIVND (reference sequence). There are 14 residues in the CDR3. The junction had 7 bases not matched to a gene; V was cut back by 5 bases and J by 4 bases. CDR3 nucleotide sequence: TGTGCCAGTAGTCCCCGGGACAGAGCCACTGAAGCTTTCTTT. It yields the protein CASSPRDRATEAFF. Drawing the rest from reference TRBV19 and TRBJ1-1, the complete variable domain is DGGITQSPKYLFRKEGQNVTLSCEQNLNHDAMYWYRQDPGQGLRLIYYSQIVNDFQKGDIAEGYSVSREKKESFPLTVTSAQKNPTAFYLCASSPRDRATEAFFGQGTRLTVV.

This chain links TRBV7-2 with TRBJ2-7; TRBD2 aligns across 7 bases. The CDR3 is made up of 15 amino acids. The germline V gene has CDR1 SGHTA and CDR2 FQGNSA. V was clipped by 2 bases and J by 6 bases; unmatched bases: 10. In nucleotides, the CDR3 is TGTGCCAGCAGCTTATTATGGGAGGGAGAGCCCGAGCAGTACTTC. Its translation is CASSLLWEGEPEQYF. The full variable domain, in which reference TRBV7-2 and TRBJ2-7 provide the parts outside the CDR3, is GAGVSQSPSNKVTEKGKDVELRCDPISGHTALYWYRQSLGQGLEFLIYFQGNSAPDKSGLPSDRFSAERTGGSVSTLTIQRTQQEDSAVYLCASSLLWEGEPEQYFGPGTRLTVT.

In regard to this clone: At one end the junction does not follow the germline gene, possibly because of a read error. CDR3 amino acids: CASSLSPHRRESSYNEQFF. CDR3 bases: TGTGCTAGCAGCTTATCCCCCCATCGGAGGGAGTCTTCCTACAATGAGCAGTTCTTC. The rearrangement links TRBV7-7 to TRBJ2-1; D might be TRBD2 (6 bases). Germline V gene data show CDR1 as SSHAT and CDR2 as FNYEAQ (reference sequence). This CDR3 contains 19 residues.

The chain joins TRBV29-1 to TRBJ2-7, with TRBD2 as a possible D gene (6 bases). Between the trimmed V and J ends, which lost 8 bases and 3 bases, there was a span of 38 bases. From germline, CDR1 is SQVTM and CDR2 ANQGSEA. The CDR3 totals 20 residues. CDR3: CSRARDSPYPRLVTNYEQYF. CDR3 in DNA: TGCAGCCGTGCCCGGGACTCCCCTTACCCGCGACTGGTAACGAACTACGAGCAGTACTTC.

This clone was counted a single time. The chain links TRBV4-2 to TRBJ1-2, with a tentative D call TRBD1 (6 bases). Germline V gene data show CDR1 as LGHNA and CDR2 as YNFKEQ. This CDR3 comprises 15 residues. V gave up 0 bases and J gave up 4 bases, with 12 bases separating them. The CDR3 reads CASSQESGASYGYTF. CDR3 bases: TGTGCCAGCAGCCAAGAATCAGGGGCTAGCTATGGCTACACCTTC.

This chain's CDR3 is CASSLDRGGTGELFF. CDR3 nucleotides: TGTGCCAGCAGCCTCGACAGGGGTGGGACCGGGGAGCTGTTTTTT. The rearrangement links TRBV28 to TRBJ2-2; 8 bases fit TRBD1. After removal of 6 bases from V and 5 bases from J, the junction contained 8 bases not matched to a gene. Germline V CDR1 and CDR2: MDHEN, SYDVKM. This CDR3 contains 15 residues.

This clone was seen once. The rearrangement uses TRBV5-1 and TRBJ1-2, with 8 nucleotides matching TRBD1. V shed 4 bases and J 7 bases; nucleotides not matched to a gene: 12. The germline gives CDR1 SGHRS, CDR2 YFSETQ. CDR3 length: 15 residues. CDR3 amino acids: CASSRTGQDRGGYTF. The CDR3 coding sequence is TGCGCCAGCAGCCGGACGGGACAGGACCGGGGTGGCTACACCTTC.

The chain combines TRBV5-4 with TRBJ2-5, with D possibly being TRBD2 (7 bases). CDR1 and CDR2 from the germline V gene are SGHNT and YYREEE (reference sequence). V dropped 3 bases and J dropped 5 bases, with 20 bases sitting between them. The CDR3 is 16 residues long. The CDR3, as DNA: TGTGCCAGCAGCTGGGGAGGGGGGCTGGCCGGGGAGACCCAGTACTTC. This sequence encodes CASSWGGGLAGETQYF.

The chain recombines TRBV4-3 with TRBJ2-7; possible D gene TRBD2, 7 bases. Germline CDR1 reads LGHNA; CDR2 reads YSLEER. The V gene lost 3 bases and the J gene lost 4 bases, with 28 bases spanning the gap. The CDR3 loop spans 19 amino acids. CDR3 sequence (DNA): TGCGCCAGCAGCCAGTCCTGGGGGGGGCCGGGGCAGGTAGGATACGAGCAGTACTTC. This gives the protein CASSQSWGGPGQVGYEQYF.

This chain connects TRBV2 to TRBJ1-6; TRBD1 is a possible D gene (5 bases). V lost 2 bases to trimming and J lost 9 bases, with 14 bases between them. Germline CDR1 SNHLY, CDR2 FYNNEI. This CDR3 is built from 15 residues. The CDR3 nucleotides read TGTGCCAGCAGTGAATCGAAAGGGGCGTCTTCACCCCTCCACTTT. It translates to CASSESKGASSPLHF.

This clone was seen once. The chain is built from TRBV4-1 and TRBJ1-1; no reliable D call. CDR1 MGHRA and CDR2 YSYEKL come from the germline V gene. This CDR3 is built from 13 residues. Deletions cut 0 bases from V and 11 bases from J, with 13 bases between. Here the CDR3 reads CASSQDADIRAFF. In DNA, the CDR3 is TGCGCCAGCAGCCAAGATGCGGATATAAGGGCTTTCTTT.

The CDR3 loop reads CSVEDPRVNFNEQFF. The CDR3 DNA is TGCAGCGTTGAAGATCCCAGGGTTAATTTCAATGAGCAGTTCTTC. This sequence joins TRBV29-1 and TRBJ2-1; D is possibly TRBD1 (5 bases). The CDR3 length is 15 residues. Trimming cost V 0 bases and J 6 bases, with 15 bases left between them. CDR1 and CDR2 (germline): SQVTM, ANQGSEA.

V gene TRBV5-4 combines with J gene TRBJ2-1; 8 bases line up with TRBD2. CDR3 length: 16 amino acids. V lost 3 bases and J lost 7; bases outside the gene matches: 12. The germline gives CDR1 SGHNT, CDR2 YYREEE (reference sequence). CDR3 amino acids: CASSSSLAGTRNEQFF. CDR3 coding DNA: TGTGCCAGCAGCTCATCTCTAGCGGGCACGAGGAATGAGCAGTTCTTC.